This TCR beta chain was recorded in a study of T cell repertoires in cytomegalovirus infection. Study-level information: Selection of CMV epitopes for the study included recently identified HLA-C-restricted and well-studied HLA-B-restricted ones. Through public TCR beta signatures, both CMV infection and matching HLA type were indicated.

Trimming stripped 3 bases from V and 1 base from J, with 9 bases between. The CDR3 is 14 amino acids. CDR1 and CDR2 from the germline V gene are SGHTA and FQGNSA. In this sample, this clonotype turned up many times. Its antigen is still unknown. One entry per CDR3 protein, called by TCRdb with MiXCR from the reads. Among around 800,000 distinct CDR3 sequences listed, approximately 29% were seen once. Specimen: cultured CD8+ T cells from PBMCs, collected from culture after CMV antigen stimulation. The TCR was taken from a human donor in good health (CMV status not recorded). Some clones in this sample may be carry-over from other donors' samples. This sequence joins TRBV7-2 and TRBJ1-1; maybe TRBD1 (6 bases). The CDR3 is CASSFTGWNTEAFF. The CDR3 DNA reads TGTGCCAGCAGCTTCACAGGGTGGAACACTGAAGCTTTCTTT.